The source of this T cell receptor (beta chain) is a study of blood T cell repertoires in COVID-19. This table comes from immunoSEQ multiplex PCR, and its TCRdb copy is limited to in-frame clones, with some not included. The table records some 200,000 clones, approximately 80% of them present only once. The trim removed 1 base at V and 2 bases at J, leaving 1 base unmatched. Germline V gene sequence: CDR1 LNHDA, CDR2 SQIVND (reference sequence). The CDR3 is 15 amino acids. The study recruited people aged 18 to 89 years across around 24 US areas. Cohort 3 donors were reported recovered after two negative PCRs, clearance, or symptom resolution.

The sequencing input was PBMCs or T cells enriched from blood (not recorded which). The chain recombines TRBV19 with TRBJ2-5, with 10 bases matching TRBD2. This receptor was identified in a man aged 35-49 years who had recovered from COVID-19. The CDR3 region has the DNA TGTGCCAGTAGTATAGGTAGCGGGAGGCAAGAGACCCAGTACTTC. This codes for CASSIGSGRQETQYF.